This T cell receptor beta chain was recorded in a study of blood T cell repertoires in COVID-19 (dated by TCRdb to the early 2020s). At the level of the whole study: Samples covering the acute and convalescent phases of COVID-19 were provided by collaborators in the United States, Italy and Spain. The material from the prospective study consisted of cDNA or gDNA derived from T cells, B-cell-depleted T cells, or PBMCs. The dataset comprised deeply sampled blood TCRbeta repertoires from subjects exposed to, actively infected with, or recovered from COVID-19. A freely available public database, intended as a resource for researchers studying the immune response to SARS-CoV-2, is where the repertoires were released. The samples were drawn from the first 160 participants of the ongoing ImmuneRACE study and from over 950 subjects provided by 6 global collaborators. The sample metadata nearly always contained a de-identified subject ID, COVID-19 status, age in years and sex. Where available, HLA class I and class II types were obtained from metadata supplied by the sample provider rather than from assay-based typing. What the research found in general, with its limitations: The amount of clinical and demographic metadata varied by source and participant and was provided uncurated.

Comment on this clone: Its antigen is not yet known. Nothing much larger sits one base from this clone, and base qualities are not available.

Relative to germline, V is 3 bases shorter and J is 0 bases shorter, with 16 bases between their ends. CDR1 SGHNT and CDR2 YYREEE were looked up in the germline V gene (reference sequence). The CDR3 spans 17 residues, from the cysteine through the phenylalanine. Kept here is only the CDR3 DNA, which spans 51 bases and is read in frame from base 1. In the prospective study, participants were about 18 to 95 years old, resided in fewer than 25 geographic areas of the United States, and were enrolled through a virtual design. In the prospective study, participants were assigned to cohorts based on the clinical history participants reported in a screening survey and a study questionnaire. Recovered participants in ImmuneRACE Cohort 3 were defined as having two consecutive negative NP/OP PCR tests, clearance from a healthcare professional, or resolution of symptoms. In the prospective study, mobile phlebotomists collected whole blood, serum and a nasopharyngeal or oropharyngeal swab from each participant. Over a 2-month period, participants in the prospective study had the option of providing additional blood draws and questionnaires. Before DNA extraction, blood samples from the prospective study were shipped at room temperature or frozen.

TCRbeta CDR3 regions were amplified from genomic DNA using the immunoSEQ Assay, a bias-controlled multiplex PCR. As for the original processing: The number of nucleated cells in each sample was estimated from the amplification of reference gene primers within the assay. To quantify the absolute abundance of each unique TCRbeta CDR3 rearrangement, sequence reads were collapsed and filtered. Productive Simpson clonality was computed per sample as the square root of Simpson's diversity index over productive rearrangements. The clones in this table, taken by TCRdb from immuneACCESS, are in-frame only. Not every clone is retained; where verified, under half of the shortfall comes from an unresolved V gene, and the cause of the rest is unknown. V, J and clone size are those of that table, while D and trimming were read from the DNA. Here the sample has approximately 320,000 clones; 87% occur a single time. About 9.8% of the sample is held by the ten biggest clonotypes.

The receptor comes from a woman aged 18-29 years who had recovered from COVID-19. Recombination joined TRBV5-4 with TRBJ2-1; TRBD2 is a weak D gene call, 8 bases matching. The sample was PBMCs or T cells enriched from blood (not recorded which). The DNA sequence is as follows: TGTGCCAGCAGCTCGGGAGGGGGCCCTAGCTCCTACAATGAGCAGTTCTTC. Translated, it gives CASSSGGGPSSYNEQFF.